These 9 T cell receptor beta chains originate from one sample sequenced in a study of TIL therapy for anti-PD-1-resistant metastatic lung cancer. This was the immunoSEQ v3 assay. TCRdb's table, derived via immunoSEQ multiplex PCR, lists solely in-frame clones and lacks some. Altogether tens of thousands of clones are present, 70% to 80% being singletons, with the ten largest covering approximately 16%. Indicated time point: pre-treatment sample, taken before nivolumab and TIL therapy. The sequencing used blood, collected at baseline. These receptors were collected from a man between 65 and 85 years old with non-small cell lung cancer.

This clone was seen a few times. The genes are TRBV7-6 and TRBJ2-2; D may be TRBD1 (6 bases). The V end lost 3 bases, the J end lost 3 bases, and 20 bases lay between the germline ends. Germline V gives CDR1 SGHVS, CDR2 FNYEAQ. The CDR3 consists of 18 residues. CDR3 in amino acids: CASSFGPPGAKDTGELFF. The CDR3 DNA is TGTGCCAGCAGCTTTGGGCCCCCAGGGGCCAAGGACACCGGGGAGCTGTTTTTT.

The CDR3 region is CASSPRVAGGPYEQYF. CDR3 DNA sequence: TGTGCCAGCAGCCCGAGAGTCGCGGGAGGGCCCTACGAGCAGTACTTC. This sequence joins TRBV9 and TRBJ2-7, with TRBD2 matching over 9 bases. The germline V gene has CDR1 SGDLS and CDR2 YYNGEE. The CDR3 consists of 16 residues. Losses at the gene ends were 4 bases for V and 2 bases for J; bases not matched to a gene: 10. Full variable domain (rest looked up from reference TRBV9 and TRBJ2-7): DSGVTQTPKHLITATGQRVTLRCSPRSGDLSVYWYQQSLDQGLQFLIQYYNGEERAKGNILERFSAQQFPDLHSELNLSSLELGDSALYFCASSPRVAGGPYEQYFGPGTRLTVT.

The chain combines TRBV5-4 with TRBJ2-7; D remains ambiguous. The CDR3 loop spans 12 amino acids. CDR1 and CDR2 (germline): SGHNT, YYREEE (reference sequence). Trimming shortened V by 1 base and J by 6 bases, and 8 bases separated the two germline ends. The DNA of the CDR3 is TGTGCCAGCAGCTTGTCCAGGAGCGAGCAGTACTTC. This translates into CASSLSRSEQYF.

This clone was seen a few times. This chain uses TRBV27 with TRBJ2-5; tentatively, D is TRBD1 (5 bases). This CDR3 contains 15 residues. V lost 5 bases and J 2 bases, leaving 15 bases between the germline ends. CDR1 MNHEY and CDR2 SMNVEV come from the germline V gene (reference sequence). This chain's CDR3 is CASSPSDSLQETQYF. Here the CDR3 DNA reads TGTGCCAGCAGTCCTAGTGACAGCCTACAAGAGACCCAGTACTTC.

The chain combines TRBV7-8 with TRBJ2-3; perhaps TRBD2 as D (6 bases). The CDR3 is 13 amino acids. Germline assignment: CDR1 SGHVS and CDR2 FQNEAQ. Trimming removed 3 bases from V and 3 bases from J, with 7 bases in between. CDR3 residues: CASSLGRTDTQYF. In nucleotides, the CDR3 is TGTGCCAGCAGCTTGGGGAGGACAGATACGCAGTATTTT.

This rearrangement joins TRBV7-9 to TRBJ2-2; no clear D. Trimming shortened V by 1 base and J by 2 bases, and 8 bases separated the two germline ends. The germline CDR1 and CDR2 sequences are SEHNR and FQNEAQ (reference sequence). This CDR3 has 15 residues. CDR3 coding DNA: TGTGCCAGCAGCTTAGGTCAAATCAACACCGGGGAGCTGTTTTTT. Amino acids: CASSLGQINTGELFF. The whole variable domain, filled in from reference TRBV7-9 and TRBJ2-2, reads DTGVSQNPRHKITKRGQNVTFRCDPISEHNRLYWYRQTLGQGPEFLTYFQNEAQLEKSRLLSDRFSAERPKGSFSTLEIQRTEQGDSAMYLCASSLGQINTGELFFGEGSRLTVL.

CDR3 bases: TGTGCCAGCAGCCCCCAGGCAGGAAACACCATATATTTT. Protein sequence: CASSPQAGNTIYF. The rearrangement links TRBV7-3 to TRBJ1-3; D call uncertain. Trimming removed 5 bases at V and 4 bases at J, with 9 bases between. Germline-derived CDR1 and CDR2 are SGHTA and FQGTGA. The CDR3 loop spans 13 amino acids.

This clone was found once. V usage is TRBV7-9 and J usage is TRBJ2-3, with TRBD2 matching over 7 bases. V shed 5 bases, J shed 2 bases, and the junction held 4 bases outside the gene matches. The germline CDR1 and CDR2 sequences are SEHNR and FQNEAQ (reference sequence). This CDR3 comprises 14 residues. CDR3 loop: CASSLTSTTDTQYF. The CDR3 bases are TGTGCCAGCAGCCTGACTAGCACCACAGATACGCAGTATTTT.

The chain has TRBV2 and TRBJ2-7; TRBD2 matches at 7 bases. This CDR3 region has 15 residues. With V trimmed by 4 bases and J by 2 bases, 8 bases remained unmatched. Germline CDR1 is SNHLY and CDR2 is FYNNEI. The CDR3 sequence is CASSVPSGAPYEQYF. The CDR3 coding sequence is TGTGCCAGCAGTGTACCTAGCGGTGCTCCCTACGAGCAGTACTTC.